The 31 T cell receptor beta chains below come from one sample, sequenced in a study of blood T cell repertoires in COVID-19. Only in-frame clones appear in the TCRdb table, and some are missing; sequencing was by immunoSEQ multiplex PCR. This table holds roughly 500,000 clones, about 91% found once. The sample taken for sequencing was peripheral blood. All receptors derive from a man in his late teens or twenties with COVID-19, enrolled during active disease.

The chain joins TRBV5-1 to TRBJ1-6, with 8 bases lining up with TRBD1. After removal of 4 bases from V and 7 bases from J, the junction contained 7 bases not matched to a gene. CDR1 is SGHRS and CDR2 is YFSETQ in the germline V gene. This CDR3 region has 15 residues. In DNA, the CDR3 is TGCGCCAGCAGCCTCGGACAGGGTAGCAATTCACCCCTCCACTTT. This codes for CASSLGQGSNSPLHF.

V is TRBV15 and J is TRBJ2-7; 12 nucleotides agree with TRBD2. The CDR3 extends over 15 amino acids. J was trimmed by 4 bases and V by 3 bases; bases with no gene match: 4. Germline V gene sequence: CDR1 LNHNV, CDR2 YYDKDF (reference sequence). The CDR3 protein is CATSSVTSGRYEQYF. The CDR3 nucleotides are TGTGCCACCAGCAGCGTGACTAGCGGGAGATACGAGCAGTACTTC. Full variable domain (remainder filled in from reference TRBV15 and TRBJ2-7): DAMVIQNPRYQVTQFGKPVTLSCSQTLNHNVMYWYQQKSSQAPKLLFHYYDKDFNNEADTPDNFQSRRPNTSFCFLDIRSPGLGDTAMYLCATSSVTSGRYEQYFGPGTRLTVT.

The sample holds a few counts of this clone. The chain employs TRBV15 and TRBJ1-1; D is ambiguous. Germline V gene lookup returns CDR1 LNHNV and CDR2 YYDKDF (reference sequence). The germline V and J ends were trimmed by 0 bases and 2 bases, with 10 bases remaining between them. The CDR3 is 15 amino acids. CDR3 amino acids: CATSRDAVINTEAFF. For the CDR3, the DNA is TGTGCCACCAGCAGAGATGCGGTAATAAACACTGAAGCTTTCTTT.

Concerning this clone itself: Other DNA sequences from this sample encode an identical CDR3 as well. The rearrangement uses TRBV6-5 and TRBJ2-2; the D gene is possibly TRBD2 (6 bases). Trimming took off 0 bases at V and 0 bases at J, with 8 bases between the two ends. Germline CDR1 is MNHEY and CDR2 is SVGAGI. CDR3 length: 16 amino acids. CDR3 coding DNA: TGTGCCAGCAGTTACTCGGGGGGAGCGAACACCGGGGAGCTGTTTTTT. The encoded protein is CASSYSGGANTGELFF.

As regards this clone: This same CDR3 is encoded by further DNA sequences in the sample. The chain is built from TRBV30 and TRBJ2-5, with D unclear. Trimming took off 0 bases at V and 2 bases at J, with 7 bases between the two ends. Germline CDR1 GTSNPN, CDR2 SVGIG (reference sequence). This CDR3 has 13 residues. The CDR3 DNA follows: TGTGCCTGGAGTGTACGGGTGCAAGAGACCCAGTACTTC. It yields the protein CAWSVRVQETQYF.

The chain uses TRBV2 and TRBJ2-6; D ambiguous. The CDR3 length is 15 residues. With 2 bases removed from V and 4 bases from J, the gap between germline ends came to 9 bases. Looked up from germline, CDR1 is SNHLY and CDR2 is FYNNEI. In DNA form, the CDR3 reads TGTGCCAGCAGTGAATCCCTAACCGGGGCCAACGTCCTGACTTTC. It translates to CASSESLTGANVLTF.

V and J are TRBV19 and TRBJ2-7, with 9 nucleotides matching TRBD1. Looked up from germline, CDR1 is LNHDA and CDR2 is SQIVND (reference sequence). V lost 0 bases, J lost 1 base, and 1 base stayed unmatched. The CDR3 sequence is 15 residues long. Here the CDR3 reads CASSIEGTGSYEQYF. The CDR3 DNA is TGTGCCAGTAGTATAGAAGGGACAGGGTCCTACGAGCAGTACTTC.

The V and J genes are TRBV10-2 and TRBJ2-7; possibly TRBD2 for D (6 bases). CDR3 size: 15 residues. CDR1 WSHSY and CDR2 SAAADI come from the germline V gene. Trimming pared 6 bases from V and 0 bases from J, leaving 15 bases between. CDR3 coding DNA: TGCGCCAGCAGGAACAGGACTACCTTCTCCTACGAGCAGTACTTC. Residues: CASRNRTTFSYEQYF.

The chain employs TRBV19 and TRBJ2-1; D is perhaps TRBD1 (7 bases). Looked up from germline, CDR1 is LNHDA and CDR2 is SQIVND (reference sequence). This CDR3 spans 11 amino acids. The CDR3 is CGAGGINEQFF. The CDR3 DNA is TGTGGGGCAGGGGGGATCAATGAGCAGTTCTTC.

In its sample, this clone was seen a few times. In DNA form, the CDR3 reads TGTGCCACACAGGGTAGCGGGGGTCTGGGAGATACGCAGTATTTT. Its protein is CATQGSGGLGDTQYF. This chain connects TRBV5-4 to TRBJ2-3, with 9 bases identical to TRBD2. From germline, CDR1 is SGHNT and CDR2 YYREEE (reference sequence). Trimming removed 9 bases from V and 5 bases from J; junction bases left unmatched: 13. This CDR3 has 15 amino acids.

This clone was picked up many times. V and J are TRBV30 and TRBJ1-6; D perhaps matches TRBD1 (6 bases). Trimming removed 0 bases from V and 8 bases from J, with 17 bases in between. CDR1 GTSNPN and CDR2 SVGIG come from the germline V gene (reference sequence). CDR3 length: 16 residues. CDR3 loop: CAWSVPISGADSPLHF. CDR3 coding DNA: TGTGCCTGGAGTGTACCGATCTCAGGGGCGGATTCACCCCTCCACTTT.

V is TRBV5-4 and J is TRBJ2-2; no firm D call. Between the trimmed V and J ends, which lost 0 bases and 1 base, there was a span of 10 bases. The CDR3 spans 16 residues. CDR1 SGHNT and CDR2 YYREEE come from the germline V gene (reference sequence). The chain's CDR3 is CASSLATPQNTGELFF. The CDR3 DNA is TGTGCCAGCAGCTTGGCAACACCCCAGAACACCGGGGAGCTGTTTTTT.

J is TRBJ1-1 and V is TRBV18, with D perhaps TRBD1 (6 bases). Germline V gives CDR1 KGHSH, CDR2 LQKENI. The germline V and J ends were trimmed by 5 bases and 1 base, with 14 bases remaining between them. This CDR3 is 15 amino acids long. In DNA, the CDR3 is TGTGCCAGCTCAGTGCAGGGGCACACGAACACTGAAGCTTTCTTT. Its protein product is CASSVQGHTNTEAFF. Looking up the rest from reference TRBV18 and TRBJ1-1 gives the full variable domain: NAGVMQNPRHLVRRRGQEARLRCSPMKGHSHVYWYRQLPEEGLKFMVYLQKENIIDESGMPKERFSAEFPKEGPSILRIQQVVRGDSAAYFCASSVQGHTNTEAFFGQGTRLTVV.

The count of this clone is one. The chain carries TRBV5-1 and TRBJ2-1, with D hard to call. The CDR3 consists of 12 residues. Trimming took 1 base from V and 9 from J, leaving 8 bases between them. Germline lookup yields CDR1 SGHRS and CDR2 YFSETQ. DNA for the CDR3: TGCGCCAGCAGCTTGACGGGTGCTGAGCAGTTCTTC. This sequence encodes CASSLTGAEQFF.

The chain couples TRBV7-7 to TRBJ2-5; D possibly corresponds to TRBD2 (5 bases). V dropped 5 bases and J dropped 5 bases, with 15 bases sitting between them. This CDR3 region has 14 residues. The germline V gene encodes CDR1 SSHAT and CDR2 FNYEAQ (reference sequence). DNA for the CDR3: TGTGCCAGCAGCCCTGGCCACGGCGGGGAGACCCAGTACTTC. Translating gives CASSPGHGGETQYF.

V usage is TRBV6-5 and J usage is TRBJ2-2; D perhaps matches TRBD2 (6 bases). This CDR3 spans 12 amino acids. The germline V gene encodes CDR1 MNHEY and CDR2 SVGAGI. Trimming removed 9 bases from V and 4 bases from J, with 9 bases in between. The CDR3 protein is CASGGVTGELFF. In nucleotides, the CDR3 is TGTGCCAGTGGAGGGGTCACCGGGGAGCTGTTTTTT.

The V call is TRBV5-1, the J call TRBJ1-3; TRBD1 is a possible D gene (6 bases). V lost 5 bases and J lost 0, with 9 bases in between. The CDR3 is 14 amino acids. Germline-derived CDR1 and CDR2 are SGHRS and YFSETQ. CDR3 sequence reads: CASRYRASGNTIYF. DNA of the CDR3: TGCGCCAGCAGATACAGGGCCTCTGGAAACACCATATATTTT.

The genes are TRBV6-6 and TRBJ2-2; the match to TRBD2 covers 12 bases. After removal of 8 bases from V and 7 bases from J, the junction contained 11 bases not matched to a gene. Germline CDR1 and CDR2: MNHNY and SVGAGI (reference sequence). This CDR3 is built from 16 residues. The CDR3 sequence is CASGKDTSGRSGELFF. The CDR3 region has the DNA TGTGCCAGCGGGAAGGATACTAGCGGGAGGAGCGGGGAGCTGTTTTTT.

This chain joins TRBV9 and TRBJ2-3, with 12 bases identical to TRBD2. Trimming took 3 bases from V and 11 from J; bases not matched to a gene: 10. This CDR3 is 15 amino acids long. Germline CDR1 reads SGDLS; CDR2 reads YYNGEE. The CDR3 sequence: CASSAPSGGASWQYF. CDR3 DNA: TGTGCCAGCAGCGCCCCTAGCGGGGGGGCCTCATGGCAGTATTTT.

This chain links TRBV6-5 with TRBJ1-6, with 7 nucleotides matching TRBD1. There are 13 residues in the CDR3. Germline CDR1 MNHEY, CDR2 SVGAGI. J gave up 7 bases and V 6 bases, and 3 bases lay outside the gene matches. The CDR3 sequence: CASREGANSPLHF. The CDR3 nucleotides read TGTGCCAGCAGGGAGGGGGCCAATTCACCCCTCCACTTT.

CDR3 in DNA: TGTGCCAGCAGGGATAGAGGGTATGGAAACACCATATATTTT. Translating it yields CASRDRGYGNTIYF. J is TRBJ1-3 and V is TRBV3-1 (or the pseudogene TRBV3-2); D is ambiguous. The CDR3 sequence is 14 residues long. Germline CDR1 LGHDT, CDR2 YNNKEL (reference sequence). V lost 6 bases and J 3 bases, leaving 12 bases between the germline ends.

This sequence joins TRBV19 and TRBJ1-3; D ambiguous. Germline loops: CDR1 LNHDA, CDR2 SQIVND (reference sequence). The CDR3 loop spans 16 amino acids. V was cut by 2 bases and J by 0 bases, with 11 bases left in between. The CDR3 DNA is TGTGCCAGTAGTATAAACCCCGCGGGCTCTGGAAACACCATATATTTT. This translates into CASSINPAGSGNTIYF.

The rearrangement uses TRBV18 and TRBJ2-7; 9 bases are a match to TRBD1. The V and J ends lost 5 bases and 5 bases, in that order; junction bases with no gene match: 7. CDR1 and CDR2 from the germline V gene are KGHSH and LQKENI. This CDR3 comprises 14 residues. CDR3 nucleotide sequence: TGTGCCAGCTCATCGGGACAGGGTAAGGACGAGCAGTACTTC. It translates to CASSSGQGKDEQYF.

This chain's CDR3 is CASTATSGKADTQYF. CDR3 sequence (DNA): TGTGCCAGCACCGCGACGAGCGGGAAAGCGGATACGCAGTATTTT. The chain has TRBV9 and TRBJ2-3; 7 positions match TRBD2. This CDR3 has 15 amino acids. Germline V gives CDR1 SGDLS, CDR2 YYNGEE. Trimming removed 6 bases from V and 6 bases from J; junction bases left unmatched: 13.

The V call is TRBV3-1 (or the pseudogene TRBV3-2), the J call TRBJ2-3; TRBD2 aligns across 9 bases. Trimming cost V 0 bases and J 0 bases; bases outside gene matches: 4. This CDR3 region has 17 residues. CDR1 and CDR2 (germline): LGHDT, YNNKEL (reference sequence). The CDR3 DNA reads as TGTGCCAGCAGCCAAGATGCGCTAGCGGGGAGCACAGATACGCAGTATTTT. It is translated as CASSQDALAGSTDTQYF.

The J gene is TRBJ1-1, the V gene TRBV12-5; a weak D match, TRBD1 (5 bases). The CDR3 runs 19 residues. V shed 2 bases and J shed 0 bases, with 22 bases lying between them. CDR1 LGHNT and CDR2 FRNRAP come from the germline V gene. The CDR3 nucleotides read TGTGCTAGTGGTTTGACCCTGGGCAGGGAAGGTAGAATGAACACTGAAGCTTTCTTT. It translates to CASGLTLGREGRMNTEAFF.

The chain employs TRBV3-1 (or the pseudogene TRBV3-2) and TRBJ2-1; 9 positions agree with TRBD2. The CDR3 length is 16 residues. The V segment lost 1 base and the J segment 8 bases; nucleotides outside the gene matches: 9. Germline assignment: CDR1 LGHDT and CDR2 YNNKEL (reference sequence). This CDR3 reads CASSQVVIAGDDEQFF. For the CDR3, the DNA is TGTGCCAGCAGCCAAGTCGTAATAGCGGGAGACGATGAGCAGTTCTTC.

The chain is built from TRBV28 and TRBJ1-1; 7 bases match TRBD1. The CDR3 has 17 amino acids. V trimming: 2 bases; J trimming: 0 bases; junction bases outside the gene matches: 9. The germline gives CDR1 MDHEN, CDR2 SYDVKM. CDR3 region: CASSLTPGGRLNTEAFF. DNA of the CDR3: TGTGCCAGCAGTTTAACCCCAGGGGGTAGGTTGAACACTGAAGCTTTCTTT.

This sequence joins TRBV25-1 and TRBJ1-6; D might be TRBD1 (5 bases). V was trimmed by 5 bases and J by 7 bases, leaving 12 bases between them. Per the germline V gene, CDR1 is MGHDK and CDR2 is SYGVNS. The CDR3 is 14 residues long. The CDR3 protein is CASSPGGTNSPLHF. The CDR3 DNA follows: TGTGCCAGCAGTCCCGGGGGGACGAATTCACCCCTCCACTTT.

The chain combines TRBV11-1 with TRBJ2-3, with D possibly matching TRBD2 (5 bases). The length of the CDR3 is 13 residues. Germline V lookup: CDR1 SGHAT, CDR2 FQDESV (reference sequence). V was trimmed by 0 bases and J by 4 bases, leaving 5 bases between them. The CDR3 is CASSLAGADTQYF. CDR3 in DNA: TGTGCCAGCAGCTTAGCGGGAGCAGATACGCAGTATTTT.

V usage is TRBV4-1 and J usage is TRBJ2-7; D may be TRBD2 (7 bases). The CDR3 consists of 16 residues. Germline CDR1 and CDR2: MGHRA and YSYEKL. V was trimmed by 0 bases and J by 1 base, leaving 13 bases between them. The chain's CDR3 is CASSQELRGGSYEQYF. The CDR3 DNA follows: TGCGCCAGCAGCCAAGAATTGAGGGGGGGGTCCTACGAGCAGTACTTC.